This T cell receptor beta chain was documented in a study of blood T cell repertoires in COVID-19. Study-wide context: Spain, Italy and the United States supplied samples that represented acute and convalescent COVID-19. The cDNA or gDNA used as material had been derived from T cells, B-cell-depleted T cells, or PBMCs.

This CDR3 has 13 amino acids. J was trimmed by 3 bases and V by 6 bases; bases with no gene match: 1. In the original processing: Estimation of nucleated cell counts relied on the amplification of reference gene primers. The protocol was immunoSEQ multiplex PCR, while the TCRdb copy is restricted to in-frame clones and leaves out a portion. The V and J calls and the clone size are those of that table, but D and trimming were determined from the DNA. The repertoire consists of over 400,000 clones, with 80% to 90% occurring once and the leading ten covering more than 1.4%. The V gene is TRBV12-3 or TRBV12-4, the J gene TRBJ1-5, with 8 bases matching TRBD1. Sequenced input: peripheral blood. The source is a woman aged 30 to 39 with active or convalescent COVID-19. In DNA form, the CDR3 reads TGTGCCAGCAGGGGACAGGACAATCAGCCCCAGCATTTT. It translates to CASRGQDNQPQHF.